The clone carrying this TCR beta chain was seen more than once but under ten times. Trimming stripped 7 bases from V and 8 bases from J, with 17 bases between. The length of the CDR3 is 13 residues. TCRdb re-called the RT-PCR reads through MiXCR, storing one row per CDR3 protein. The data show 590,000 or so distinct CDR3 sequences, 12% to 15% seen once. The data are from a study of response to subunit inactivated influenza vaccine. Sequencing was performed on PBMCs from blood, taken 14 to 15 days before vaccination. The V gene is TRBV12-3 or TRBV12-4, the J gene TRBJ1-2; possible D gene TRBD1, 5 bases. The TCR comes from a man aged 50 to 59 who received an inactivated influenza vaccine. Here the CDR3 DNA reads TGTGCCAGCACCTACAATCAGGGAATGGGCTACACCTTC. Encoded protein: CASTYNQGMGYTF.